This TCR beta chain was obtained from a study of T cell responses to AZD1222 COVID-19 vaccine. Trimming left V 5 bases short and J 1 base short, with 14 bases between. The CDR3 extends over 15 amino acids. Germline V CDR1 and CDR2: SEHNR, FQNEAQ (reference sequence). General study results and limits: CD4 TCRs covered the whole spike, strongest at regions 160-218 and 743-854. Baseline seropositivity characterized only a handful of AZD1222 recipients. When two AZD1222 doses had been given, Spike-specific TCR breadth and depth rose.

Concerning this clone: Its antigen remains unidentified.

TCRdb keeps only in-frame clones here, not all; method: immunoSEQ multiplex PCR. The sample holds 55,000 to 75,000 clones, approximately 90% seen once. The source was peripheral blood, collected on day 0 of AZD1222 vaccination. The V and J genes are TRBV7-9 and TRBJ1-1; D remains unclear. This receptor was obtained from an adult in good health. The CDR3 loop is CASSPRTRTNTEAFF. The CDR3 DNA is TGTGCCAGCAGCCCCCGGACCAGAACGAACACTGAAGCTTTCTTT. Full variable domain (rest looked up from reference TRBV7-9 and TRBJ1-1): DTGVSQNPRHKITKRGQNVTFRCDPISEHNRLYWYRQTLGQGPEFLTYFQNEAQLEKSRLLSDRFSAERPKGSFSTLEIQRTEQGDSAMYLCASSPRTRTNTEAFFGQGTRLTVV.